One sample yielded the 32 T cell receptor beta chains listed below, sequenced in a study of siplizumab effects on memory and regulatory T cells. The repertoire was sequenced with immunoSEQ multiplex PCR; TCRdb's copy has only in-frame clones and lacks some. The sample has approximately 100,000 clones, 92% seen once. The source material was Tregs sorted from blood. These TCRs come from a human donor in good health.

The chain recombines TRBV7-9 with TRBJ2-7; 10 positions agree with TRBD1. The CDR3 is 16 residues long. J lost 3 bases, V lost 5 bases, and 10 bases had no gene match. Germline loops: CDR1 SEHNR, CDR2 FQNEAQ (reference sequence). CDR3 sequence: CASSHTPGTGVYEQYF. The CDR3 DNA reads TGTGCCAGCAGCCACACACCCGGGACAGGGGTCTACGAGCAGTACTTC. The full variable domain, completed using reference TRBV7-9 and TRBJ2-7, is DTGVSQNPRHKITKRGQNVTFRCDPISEHNRLYWYRQTLGQGPEFLTYFQNEAQLEKSRLLSDRFSAERPKGSFSTLEIQRTEQGDSAMYLCASSHTPGTGVYEQYFGPGTRLTVT.

The chain recombines TRBV2 with TRBJ1-2; 10 nucleotides line up with TRBD1. The germline V gene has CDR1 SNHLY and CDR2 FYNNEI. The V and J ends lost 0 bases and 7 bases, in that order; junction bases with no gene match: 11. The length of the CDR3 is 17 residues. The CDR3 DNA sequence: TGTGCCAGCAGTGAAGCGCTTCAAGGGACAGGGGCAGTTGGCTACACCTTC. Its translation: CASSEALQGTGAVGYTF.

The rearrangement uses TRBV5-1 and TRBJ2-7; D call uncertain. V lost 5 bases and J 0 bases, leaving 3 bases between the germline ends. CDR1 SGHRS and CDR2 YFSETQ come from the germline V gene. The CDR3 spans 11 residues. The CDR3 sequence: CASRASYEQYF. The CDR3 nucleotides are TGCGCCAGCAGGGCCTCCTACGAGCAGTACTTC.

This chain joins TRBV5-5 and TRBJ2-7; possibly TRBD1 for D (6 bases). V was cut by 0 bases and J by 7 bases, with 11 bases left in between. CDR1 and CDR2 (germline): SGHKS, YYEKEE (reference sequence). CDR3 length: 13 amino acids. CDR3 residues: CASSLGTGPEQYF. CDR3 in DNA: TGTGCCAGCAGCTTGGGAACAGGGCCGGAGCAGTACTTC.

V is TRBV7-2 and J is TRBJ2-3, with TRBD2 matching over 8 bases. The CDR3 loop spans 16 amino acids. V lost 1 base, J lost 4 bases, and 7 bases stayed unmatched. CDR1 is SGHTA, CDR2 FQGNSA, per germline. CDR3 in DNA: TGTGCCAGCAGCTTAGATCCGGGAGGGATGCCAGATACGCAGTATTTT. The encoded protein is CASSLDPGGMPDTQYF.

The chain is built from TRBV19 and TRBJ1-1; D is undetermined. CDR3 length: 13 amino acids. Looked up from germline, CDR1 is LNHDA and CDR2 is SQIVND (reference sequence). V lost 3 bases to trimming and J lost 0 bases, with 5 bases between them. CDR3 coding DNA: TGTGCCAGTAGTATTCGACTGAACACTGAAGCTTTCTTT. The encoded protein is CASSIRLNTEAFF.

The chain couples TRBV29-1 to TRBJ1-2, with D perhaps matching TRBD1 (5 bases). CDR1 and CDR2 from the germline V gene are SQVTM and ANQGSEA. The CDR3 has 14 residues. Trimming removed 6 bases at V and 9 bases at J, with 23 bases between. The DNA of the CDR3 is TGCAGCGTGGCCCCCACGTCAGGGAGTAGTCGCTACACCTTC. As protein: CSVAPTSGSSRYTF.

V usage is TRBV5-1 and J usage is TRBJ1-2, with D tentatively TRBD1 (5 bases). CDR1 is SGHRS, CDR2 YFSETQ, per germline. The CDR3 has 14 amino acids. V was shortened by 1 base and J by 4 bases, with 11 bases between the two germline ends. The DNA of the CDR3 is TGCGCCAGCAGCTTGCAAGCCGGGGGCTATGGCTACACCTTC. Protein product: CASSLQAGGYGYTF.

The V gene is TRBV2, the J gene TRBJ1-1; D is uncertain. The germline V and J ends were trimmed by 6 bases and 1 base, with 9 bases remaining between them. The CDR3 totals 13 residues. CDR1 is SNHLY, CDR2 FYNNEI, per germline. CDR3 loop: CASSGSGNTEAFF. DNA for the CDR3: TGTGCCAGCAGCGGATCAGGGAACACTGAAGCTTTCTTT.

J is TRBJ1-2 and V is TRBV10-2; TRBD1 matches 7 bases. Germline assignment: CDR1 WSHSY and CDR2 SAAADI. V gave up 6 bases and J gave up 6 bases; unmatched junction bases: 7. This CDR3 spans 13 amino acids. Here the CDR3 reads CASRSTGVNGYTF. CDR3 coding DNA: TGCGCCAGCAGGAGCACAGGGGTGAATGGCTACACCTTC.

The chain combines TRBV7-2 with TRBJ2-7; the D gene is possibly TRBD2 (6 bases). CDR1 SGHTA and CDR2 FQGNSA come from the germline V gene. This CDR3 has 15 amino acids. Trimming removed 5 bases from V and 4 bases from J, with 18 bases in between. The CDR3 DNA is TGTGCCAGCAGCCCCCTCCCGGGGGTTAATTACGAGCAGTACTTC. It is translated as CASSPLPGVNYEQYF. The full variable domain, in which reference TRBV7-2 and TRBJ2-7 provide the parts outside the CDR3, is GAGVSQSPSNKVTEKGKDVELRCDPISGHTALYWYRQSLGQGLEFLIYFQGNSAPDKSGLPSDRFSAERTGGSVSTLTIQRTQQEDSAVYLCASSPLPGVNYEQYFGPGTRLTVT.

The rearrangement joins TRBV30 to TRBJ2-4; the D gene is possibly TRBD1 (6 bases). The length of the CDR3 is 17 residues. Germline V gives CDR1 GTSNPN, CDR2 SVGIG (reference sequence). V was pared by 6 bases and J by 8 bases, with 29 bases between. The CDR3 DNA is TGTGCCTGCCGGGCCGGATATGGACAGCTCCTGAGGGACATTCAGTACTTC. It translates to CACRAGYGQLLRDIQYF.

V gene TRBV6-6 combines with J gene TRBJ2-5; 13 bases are shared with TRBD2. V shed 7 bases and J 2 bases; nucleotides not matched to a gene: 7. Germline V gives CDR1 MNHNY, CDR2 SVGAGI (reference sequence). This CDR3 comprises 16 residues. CDR3 DNA: TGTGCCAGCAATAGGGGACTAGCGGGATCACAAGAGACCCAGTACTTC. Translation gives CASNRGLAGSQETQYF.

J is TRBJ1-2 and V is TRBV14; maybe TRBD1 (6 bases). This CDR3 spans 14 amino acids. V was trimmed by 3 bases and J by 4 bases, leaving 12 bases between them. Per the germline V gene, CDR1 is SGHDN and CDR2 is FVKESK. The CDR3 DNA sequence: TGTGCCAGCAGCCAGGAGACAGGAGGCTATGGCTACACCTTC. This gives the protein CASSQETGGYGYTF.

The chain is built from TRBV10-3 and TRBJ1-2; D perhaps matches TRBD1 (5 bases). The germline V gene has CDR1 ENHRY and CDR2 SYGVKD. The CDR3 sequence is 14 residues long. V was clipped by 2 bases and J by 8 bases, with 15 bases between them. The CDR3 DNA is TGTGCCATCAGTGAGGTCGGGGGTGTCGAGGGCTACACCTTC. Translation gives CAISEVGGVEGYTF.

The chain employs TRBV6-5 and TRBJ1-6; perhaps TRBD1 as D (5 bases). The germline gives CDR1 MNHEY, CDR2 SVGAGI. V lost 0 bases and J lost 9, with 12 bases in between. This CDR3 has 15 amino acids. CDR3: CASSYSDSLLSPLHF. In DNA, the CDR3 is TGTGCCAGCAGTTACTCCGACAGTCTCCTTTCACCCCTCCACTTT.

The J gene is TRBJ1-3, the V gene TRBV27, with no clear D. CDR1 MNHEY and CDR2 SMNVEV come from the germline V gene (reference sequence). The CDR3 has 14 amino acids. Trimming left V 6 bases short and J 0 bases short, with 9 bases between. This CDR3 is CASSSSRSGNTIYF. CDR3 DNA: TGTGCCAGCAGCTCCTCCCGCTCTGGAAACACCATATATTTT.

The chain is built from TRBV6-1 and TRBJ1-3; D not resolved. Germline V gene data show CDR1 as MNHNS and CDR2 as SASEGT. The CDR3 contains 12 residues. V lost 10 bases and J lost 1, with 8 bases in between. CDR3: CAIRLSGNTIYF. CDR3 coding DNA: TGTGCCATCCGACTATCTGGAAACACCATATATTTT.

The V and J genes are TRBV5-1 and TRBJ2-5, with D perhaps matching TRBD1 (5 bases). V lost 0 bases and J lost 4, with 10 bases in between. Germline V lookup: CDR1 SGHRS, CDR2 YFSETQ. The CDR3 covers 14 residues. This CDR3 is CASSLEKGSETQYF. The DNA for the CDR3 is TGCGCCAGCAGCTTGGAAAAGGGGTCAGAGACCCAGTACTTC.

The rearrangement links TRBV19 to TRBJ1-1; D is unclear. CDR1 LNHDA and CDR2 SQIVND come from the germline V gene (reference sequence). V lost 3 bases to trimming and J lost 2 bases, with 10 bases between them. The CDR3 has 14 amino acids. The DNA of the CDR3 is TGTGCCAGTAGTATTCACCCAAGTAACACTGAAGCTTTCTTT. Its translation: CASSIHPSNTEAFF.

CDR3 sequence: CASSRQTLQRDNEQFF. CDR3 DNA sequence: TGTGCCAGCTCTCGACAGACACTACAAAGGGACAATGAGCAGTTCTTC. This chain links TRBV19 with TRBJ2-1; weak D call: TRBD1 (5 bases). The V end was cut by 9 bases, the J end by 5 bases, with 23 bases between. Germline CDR1 is LNHDA and CDR2 is SQIVND (reference sequence). The CDR3 totals 16 residues.

This rearrangement joins TRBV6-1 to TRBJ2-5, with 8 nucleotides matching TRBD2. Judging by the DNA end, TRBJ2-7 fits better; the J call may be wrong. This CDR3 spans 14 amino acids. CDR1 is MNHNS and CDR2 is SASEGT in the germline V gene. The CDR3 nucleotides are TGTGCCAGCAGCCCGGGACTAGATCTTTCCGAGCAGTACTTC. Translation gives CASSPGLDLSEQYF.

This clone has only a few counts. The chain joins TRBV2 to TRBJ1-2, with 9 bases identical to TRBD1. Germline V lookup: CDR1 SNHLY, CDR2 FYNNEI. This CDR3 contains 13 residues. Trimming took 6 bases from V and 8 from J; bases not matched to a gene: 7. Here the CDR3 DNA reads TGTGCCAGCAGCGACAGGGGGTACGGGGGCTACACCTTC. Its protein is CASSDRGYGGYTF.

In its sample, this clone was seen once. The chain has TRBV11-3 and TRBJ2-3; TRBD2 aligns across 7 bases. With 5 bases clipped from V and 2 bases from J, the junction kept 7 bases outside the gene matches. The CDR3 extends over 15 amino acids. CDR1 is SGHNT, CDR2 YENEEA, per germline. The CDR3 DNA sequence: TGTGCCAGCAGCAGATCCGGGACTACCACAGATACGCAGTATTTT. Its translation is CASSRSGTTTDTQYF.

This clone has a single count. V gene TRBV5-1 combines with J gene TRBJ2-1, with D possibly TRBD1 on 6 matching bases. The CDR3 length is 13 residues. CDR1 SGHRS and CDR2 YFSETQ come from the germline V gene. V was pared by 10 bases and J by 1 base, with 12 bases between. The CDR3 region has the DNA TGCGCCTCAAAGGACAGTTCCTACAATGAGCAGTTCTTC. Protein sequence: CASKDSSYNEQFF.

V gene TRBV6-6 combines with J gene TRBJ2-7; 7 bases are shared with TRBD1. Per the germline V gene, CDR1 is MNHNY and CDR2 is SVGAGI (reference sequence). CDR3 length: 12 residues. V lost 4 bases to trimming and J lost 4 bases; unmatched junction nucleotides: 1. The CDR3 region has the DNA TGTGCCAGCAGTTTACAGGGGTACGAGCAGTACTTC. Residues: CASSLQGYEQYF.

The genes are TRBV27 and TRBJ2-1; D is undetermined. The CDR3 is 14 residues long. Germline CDR1 is MNHEY and CDR2 is SMNVEV (reference sequence). V was pared by 5 bases and J by 8 bases, with 16 bases between. CDR3 sequence: CASSPGPYSDEQFF. CDR3 DNA sequence: TGTGCCAGCAGTCCAGGACCCTACTCCGATGAGCAGTTCTTC.

V is TRBV6-1 and J is TRBJ1-5; no clear D gene. Germline values: CDR1 MNHNS, CDR2 SASEGT. CDR3 size: 14 residues. Trimming took 2 bases from V and 1 from J, leaving 6 bases between them. CDR3 nucleotide sequence: TGTGCCAGCAGTGAACAAGGGAGCAATCAGCCCCAGCATTTT. Residues: CASSEQGSNQPQHF.

This clone has a handful of counts. The CDR3 reads CASSLRGPGNQPQHF. For the CDR3, the DNA is TGTGCCAGCAGCTTGAGGGGGCCGGGGAATCAGCCCCAGCATTTT. The chain employs TRBV5-8 and TRBJ1-5; 7 positions agree with TRBD1. Germline CDR1 reads SGHTS; CDR2 reads YDEGEE. CDR3 length equals 15 residues. V was pared by 1 base and J by 4 bases, with 5 bases of the junction left unmatched.

V and J are TRBV7-8 and TRBJ2-7, with D hard to call. The CDR3 length is 13 residues. V lost 5 bases and J 4 bases, leaving 12 bases between the germline ends. Germline CDR1 reads SGHVS; CDR2 reads FQNEAQ. CDR3 coding DNA: TGTGCCAGCAGCACGGGCAGAGAATACGAGCAGTACTTC. This sequence encodes CASSTGREYEQYF.

The chain couples TRBV5-1 to TRBJ2-7; the D call may be TRBD1 or TRBD2 (5 bases each). Trimming left V 1 base short and J 7 bases short, with 12 bases between. This CDR3 contains 13 residues. Germline lookup yields CDR1 SGHRS and CDR2 YFSETQ. The CDR3 sequence: CASSLNEGWEQYF. Written as DNA, the CDR3 is TGCGCCAGCAGCTTGAATGAGGGGTGGGAGCAGTACTTC.

V and J are TRBV18 and TRBJ2-7; D not certain. V lost 0 bases and J 5 bases, leaving 8 bases between the germline ends. The germline gives CDR1 KGHSH, CDR2 LQKENI. The CDR3 is made up of 13 amino acids. As DNA, the CDR3 is TGTGCCAGCTCACCACCGAGTCGGGACGAGCAGTACTTC. Translated: CASSPPSRDEQYF. The full variable domain, completed using reference TRBV18 and TRBJ2-7, is NAGVMQNPRHLVRRRGQEARLRCSPMKGHSHVYWYRQLPEEGLKFMVYLQKENIIDESGMPKERFSAEFPKEGPSILRIQQVVRGDSAAYFCASSPPSRDEQYFGPGTRLTVT.